What follows is one T cell receptor beta chain and its context. Individually, cDNA molecules had unique molecular identifiers attached to them. TCRdb fed the 5' RACE reads into MiXCR, producing one record per CDR3 protein. The sample holds over 45,000 distinct CDR3 sequences, 10% to 13% seen once. The data are from a study of early T cells in non-severe SARS-CoV-2 infection. Study-level background: The sequenced material was bulk RNA from unsorted whole blood, and its chains were unpaired.

V lost 3 bases and J 0 bases, leaving 6 bases between the germline ends. Per the germline V gene, CDR1 is SGHVS and CDR2 is FNYEAQ. The CDR3 sequence is 13 residues long. The sequence was obtained from an adult who was a healthcare worker with PCR-confirmed SARS-CoV-2 infection or an uninfected control (not recorded which). The sample was whole blood. This chain uses TRBV7-6 with TRBJ2-7; D call uncertain. The DNA of the CDR3 is TGTGCCAGCAGCTTCACTGACTCCTACGAGCAGTACTTC. Translation gives CASSFTDSYEQYF.